The next 10 T cell receptor beta chains were all read from a single sample in a study of response to subunit inactivated influenza vaccine. TCRdb fed the RT-PCR reads into MiXCR, producing one record per CDR3 protein. The sample has almost 600,000 distinct CDR3 sequences; around 13% are singletons. This specimen consisted of PBMCs from blood, obtained 11 to 12 days after vaccination. The origin of the receptors is a man between 45 and 60 years old who received an inactivated influenza vaccine.

The V gene is TRBV4-3, the J gene TRBJ2-3, with D possibly being TRBD1 or TRBD2 (5 bases each). Germline assignment: CDR1 LGHNA and CDR2 YSLEER. V was shortened by 1 base and J by 0 bases, with 8 bases between the two germline ends. There are 15 residues in the CDR3. The CDR3 loop is CASSQGDLSTDTQYF. CDR3 coding DNA: TGCGCCAGCAGCCAAGGGGACCTTAGCACAGATACGCAGTATTTT.

The chain carries TRBV7-9 and TRBJ2-7; 11 bases align to TRBD1. The CDR3 has 16 residues. With 5 bases clipped from V and 2 bases from J, the junction kept 8 bases outside the gene matches. The germline V gene encodes CDR1 SEHNR and CDR2 FQNEAQ (reference sequence). This CDR3 reads CASSPATGQGAYEQYF. DNA for the CDR3: TGTGCCAGCAGCCCGGCTACGGGACAGGGGGCCTACGAGCAGTACTTC.

V and J are TRBV9 and TRBJ2-3; D possibly matches TRBD1 or TRBD2 (5 bases each). V lost 5 bases and J 0 bases, leaving 13 bases between the germline ends. Germline V lookup: CDR1 SGDLS, CDR2 YYNGEE. There are 15 residues in the CDR3. The CDR3 nucleotides read TGTGCCAGCAGTCCGGAGAGGGGAAGCACAGATACGCAGTATTTT. Translating it yields CASSPERGSTDTQYF.

At least ten counts were recorded for this clonotype. This chain links TRBV20-1 with TRBJ2-7, with 8 bases matching TRBD2. This CDR3 is built from 15 residues. From germline, CDR1 is DFQATT and CDR2 SNEGSKA (reference sequence). Germline trimming cut 5 bases from V and 3 bases from J; bases unmatched to any gene: 12. The DNA for the CDR3 is TGCAGTGCTCCCCGTTCCGCGCGGGGGGTCTACGAGCAGTACTTC. It codes for CSAPRSARGVYEQYF.

The V and J genes are TRBV11-2 and TRBJ2-7, with 8 bases aligning to TRBD2. V gave up 6 bases and J gave up 2 bases; unmatched junction bases: 9. Germline V CDR1 and CDR2: SGHAT, FQNNGV. This CDR3 region has 15 residues. The CDR3 DNA sequence: TGTGCCAGCAGGATAGAGGCGGGACTAGCCTACGAGCAGTACTTC. It yields the protein CASRIEAGLAYEQYF.

The chain recombines TRBV20-1 with TRBJ2-1; 11 bases line up with TRBD2. The CDR3 is 17 amino acids. Trimming cost V 0 bases and J 2 bases; bases outside gene matches: 6. Germline CDR1 reads DFQATT; CDR2 reads SNEGSKA (reference sequence). The CDR3 DNA is TGCAGTGCTAGAGATGATAGCGGGGGGGGTACCTACAATGAGCAGTTCTTC. It is translated as CSARDDSGGGTYNEQFF.

This clonotype was observed a handful of times. The gene calls are TRBV10-3 and TRBJ2-3, with 15 bases matching TRBD2. The germline CDR1 and CDR2 sequences are ENHRY and SYGVKD. The CDR3 loop spans 16 amino acids. Trimming took 0 bases from V and 5 from J; bases not matched to a gene: 0. The CDR3 bases are TGTGCCATCAGTGAGTCGGGACTAGCGGGGGGAGATACGCAGTATTTT. This gives the protein CAISESGLAGGDTQYF.

This clonotype was seen only a few times. The V gene is TRBV3-1, the J gene TRBJ2-2, with 8 positions matching TRBD1. This CDR3 comprises 14 residues. V shed 1 base, J shed 6 bases, and the junction held 1 base outside the gene matches. Germline V gene lookup returns CDR1 LGHDT and CDR2 YNNKEL (reference sequence). CDR3 sequence reads: CASSQGTGPGELFF. CDR3 nucleotides: TGTGCCAGCAGCCAAGGGACAGGGCCCGGGGAGCTGTTTTTT.

This clonotype was recorded a few times. DNA of the CDR3: TGTGCCAGCAGGCGACCGGGACAACCTTACAATGAGCAGTTCTTC. Translating it yields CASRRPGQPYNEQFF. The V gene is TRBV7-9, the J gene TRBJ2-1; weak D call: TRBD1 (6 bases). The CDR3 contains 15 residues. Germline V lookup: CDR1 SEHNR, CDR2 FQNEAQ (reference sequence). Trimming stripped 6 bases from V and 4 bases from J, with 16 bases between.

This clonotype has just a few counts. The chain has TRBV28 and TRBJ2-5; tentatively, D is TRBD1 (7 bases). The V end lost 5 bases, the J end lost 4 bases, and 17 bases lay between the germline ends. The CDR3 runs to 15 residues. In germline, CDR1 is MDHEN, CDR2 SYDVKM. This CDR3 is CASSLQRQGGETQYF. DNA of the CDR3: TGTGCCAGCAGTCTCCAACGGCAGGGGGGAGAGACCCAGTACTTC. Variable domain in full (rest from reference TRBV28 and TRBJ2-5): DVKVTQSSRYLVKRTGEKVFLECVQDMDHENMFWYRQDPGLGLRLIYFSYDVKMKEKGDIPEGYSVSREKKERFSLILESASTNQTSMYLCASSLQRQGGETQYFGPGTRLLVL.